These T cell receptor beta chains were read from a single sample in a study of regulatory T cells in long-lasting Graves disease. TCRdb called the multiplex PCR reads again in MiXCR, with one record for every CDR3 protein. The sample has 500,000 or so distinct CDR3 sequences, 13% to 15% seen once. Separately, the same data were catalogued under a study of T cells in Graves' hyperthyroidism and ophthalmopathy.

The material sequenced was peripheral blood mononuclear cells (PBMCs), taken at new diagnosis, from a patient treated with antithyroid drugs. These receptors originate from a woman aged 45-60 years with Graves disease. CDR3s include the opening cysteine and the closing phenylalanine or tryptophan. The D gene is left open where the match is weak. Only part of the rows carry a size: once, few, many, or a class if the clone is expanded.

D: .
V: TRBV5-6
size: many
J: TRBJ2-3
CDR3: CASSPRGGTDTQYF
DNA: TGTGCCAGCAGCCCTCGAGGGGGCACAGATACGCAGTATTTT

D: .
V: TRBV5-1
size: few
J: TRBJ1-2
CDR3: CASSLERVATHGYTF
DNA: TGCGCCAGCAGCCTCGAACGAGTCGCCACCCATGGCTACACCTTC

D: .
V: TRBV30
size: .
J: TRBJ2-3
CDR3: CAWISLGFTDTQYF
DNA: TGTGCCTGGATTTCGCTGGGGTTCACAGATACGCAGTATTTT

D: .
V: TRBV7-2
size: .
J: TRBJ2-2
CDR3: CASSPRGRGSANTGELFF
DNA: TGTGCCAGCAGCCCCAGGGGGCGCGGGAGCGCGAACACCGGGGAGCTGTTTTTT

D: TRBD1
V: TRBV25-1
size: many
J: TRBJ1-5
CDR3: CASRLQGSQPQHF
DNA: TGTGCCAGCAGATTACAGGGGTCTCAGCCCCAGCATTTT

D: TRBD2
V: TRBV6-1
size: few
J: TRBJ2-1
CDR3: CASKVGGSPHLVEQFF
DNA: TGTGCCAGCAAAGTTGGCGGGAGCCCTCATTTGGTTGAGCAGTTCTTC

D: TRBD2
V: TRBV10-3
size: few
J: TRBJ2-1
CDR3: CAIRTTSGRDNEQFF
DNA: TGTGCCATCAGAACCACTAGCGGGAGGGACAATGAGCAGTTCTTC

D: TRBD2
V: TRBV5-1
size: .
J: TRBJ2-1
CDR3: CASSLGLAVINEQFF
DNA: TGCGCCAGCAGCCTAGGACTAGCGGTAATCAATGAGCAGTTCTTC

D: TRBD1
V: TRBV18
size: many
J: TRBJ1-2
CDR3: CASSDINRGYGYTF
DNA: TGTGCCAGCTCAGACATCAACAGGGGCTATGGCTACACCTTC

D: TRBD2
V: TRBV9
size: .
J: TRBJ2-1
CDR3: CASSPTSTSISYNEQFF
DNA: TGTGCCAGCAGCCCTACCTCGACTAGCATCTCCTACAATGAGCAGTTCTTC

D: .
V: TRBV7-2
size: many
J: TRBJ1-2
CDR3: CASSRFGGYTF
DNA: TGTGCCAGCAGTAGGTTTGGGGGCTACACCTTC

D: .
V: TRBV7-9
size: .
J: TRBJ1-4
CDR3: CASSLTQGSNEKLFF
DNA: TGTGCCAGCAGCTTAACCCAGGGGTCTAATGAAAAACTGTTTTTT

D: TRBD1
V: TRBV27
size: many
J: TRBJ1-2
CDR3: CASSLRADRGSYGYTF
DNA: TGTGCCAGCAGTTTAAGGGCCGACAGGGGATCCTATGGCTACACCTTC

D: TRBD2
V: TRBV6-2/TRBV6-3
size: .
J: TRBJ2-1
CDR3: CASSYSSGGNEQFF
DNA: TGTGCCAGCAGTTACTCGAGCGGGGGCAATGAGCAGTTCTTC

D: TRBD2
V: TRBV28
size: .
J: TRBJ2-3
CDR3: CASSTTSGFTDTQYF
DNA: TGTGCCAGCAGTACGACTAGCGGCTTCACAGATACGCAGTATTTT

D: .
V: TRBV10-3
size: many
J: TRBJ2-7
CDR3: CAISESQNTYEQYF
DNA: TGTGCCATCAGTGAGTCACAGAATACCTACGAGCAGTACTTC

D: .
V: TRBV27
size: many
J: TRBJ2-2
CDR3: CASRLTGTTFGGELFF
DNA: TGTGCCAGCAGACTGACCGGGACCACGTTTGGTGGGGAGCTGTTTTTT

D: .
V: TRBV9
size: many
J: TRBJ2-1
CDR3: CASSVRGFSYNEQFF
DNA: TGTGCCAGCAGCGTTAGGGGGTTCTCCTACAATGAGCAGTTCTTC

D: .
V: TRBV7-9
size: .
J: TRBJ1-4
CDR3: CASSFLSGIDEKLFF
DNA: TGTGCCAGCAGCTTTCTCTCGGGAATCGATGAAAAACTGTTTTTT

D: TRBD1
V: TRBV28
size: many
J: TRBJ2-1
CDR3: CASSYHTSQGAREQFF
DNA: TGTGCCAGCAGTTACCACACATCACAGGGGGCTAGGGAGCAGTTCTTC

D: .
V: TRBV5-1
size: many
J: TRBJ2-4
CDR3: CASFRFPGAQNIQYF
DNA: TGCGCCAGCTTTCGTTTCCCGGGAGCCCAAAACATTCAGTACTTC

D: .
V: TRBV29-1
size: .
J: TRBJ1-2
CDR3: CSVPSTGISNYGYTF
DNA: TGCAGCGTTCCATCAACAGGGATATCTAACTATGGCTACACCTTC

D: TRBD1
V: TRBV6-1
size: few
J: TRBJ2-6
CDR3: CASRGTVRSGANVLTF
DNA: TGTGCCAGCAGAGGGACAGTAAGATCTGGGGCCAACGTCCTGACTTTC

D: .
V: TRBV5-4
size: few
J: TRBJ1-1
CDR3: CASSLGPQNTEAFF
DNA: TGTGCCAGCAGCTTGGGACCACAGAACACTGAAGCTTTCTTT